The next 3 T cell receptor beta chains were all read from a single sample in a study of CD8 T cells in ankylosing spondylitis. MiXCR, applied by TCRdb to the 5' RACE reads, yields one record per CDR3 protein. The sample includes about 210,000 distinct CDR3 sequences, over 7% seen only once; the top ten take more than 4.5%. Sequences were obtained from blood, either unsorted or a sorted T cell fraction (not recorded which). These receptors originate from a female donor with ankylosing spondylitis or in good health (not recorded which).

In its sample, this clonotype was seen many times. The chain is built from TRBV13 and TRBJ2-1; TRBD2 matches 13 bases. With 6 bases clipped from V and 7 bases from J, the junction kept 9 bases outside the gene matches. The germline V gene has CDR1 PRHDT and CDR2 FYEKMQ (reference sequence). The CDR3 length is 16 residues. For the CDR3, the DNA is TGTGCCAGCAGACCTTTATGGACTAGCGGGAGTAATGAGCAGTTCTTC. It translates to CASRPLWTSGSNEQFF.

In this sample, this clonotype turned up many times. The V call is TRBV12-3 or TRBV12-4, the J call TRBJ2-7, with D perhaps matching TRBD1 or TRBD2 (5 bases each). The CDR3 totals 12 residues. Between the trimmed V and J ends, which lost 6 bases and 2 bases, there was a span of 8 bases. CDR3 loop: CASSRGAYEQYF. DNA for the CDR3: TGTGCCAGCAGCCGAGGGGCCTACGAGCAGTACTTC.

This clonotype was seen at least ten times. The gene calls are TRBV7-8 and TRBJ1-5; D remains unclear. This CDR3 is 17 amino acids long. Per germline, CDR1 SGHVS and CDR2 FQNEAQ. Trimming pared 3 bases from V and 0 bases from J, leaving 15 bases between. The CDR3 DNA follows: TGTGCCAGCAGCTTGGGCAGTGGATTTGGTAGCAATCAGCCCCAGCATTTT. Protein: CASSLGSGFGSNQPQHF. Drawing the rest from reference TRBV7-8 and TRBJ1-5, the complete variable domain is GAGVSQSPRYKVAKRGQDVALRCDPISGHVSLFWYQQALGQGPEFLTYFQNEAQLDKSGLPSDRFFAERPEGSVSTLKIQRTQQEDSAVYLCASSLGSGFGSNQPQHFGDGTRLSIL.